The 12 T cell receptor beta chains listed next were all sequenced from one sample in a study of STAT5B mutations in CD4+ large granular lymphocyte leukemia. The repertoire was sequenced with immunoSEQ multiplex PCR; TCRdb's copy has only in-frame clones and lacks some. The table records nearly 30,000 clones, roughly 80% of them present only once. Sequencing used CD4+ T cells from blood buffy coats. These TCRs come from a human donor in good health.

The CDR3 here is CASSLALAGLRDTQYF. CDR3 DNA sequence: TGTGCCAGCAGCTTGGCTCTAGCGGGGTTAAGGGATACGCAGTATTTT. The V and J genes are TRBV5-4 and TRBJ2-3; 9 bases match TRBD2. The germline V gene has CDR1 SGHNT and CDR2 YYREEE (reference sequence). This CDR3 spans 16 amino acids. Trimming took 0 bases from V and 6 from J; bases not matched to a gene: 8.

This rearrangement joins TRBV5-8 to TRBJ1-2; 11 positions match TRBD1. CDR3 length: 15 residues. Losses at the gene ends were 0 bases for V and 8 bases for J; bases not matched to a gene: 6. Germline V gene lookup returns CDR1 SGHTS and CDR2 YDEGEE. The CDR3 coding sequence is TGTGCCAGCAGCTTGGCGGACAGGGGGCTGTGGGGCTACACCTTC. Its translation is CASSLADRGLWGYTF.

This clone was observed a handful of times. At the DNA level, this CDR3 is encoded by other sequences in the same sample as well. The chain combines TRBV18 with TRBJ1-1; maybe TRBD1 (5 bases). The germline V gene encodes CDR1 KGHSH and CDR2 LQKENI. There are 15 residues in the CDR3. V gave up 3 bases and J gave up 0 bases, with 11 bases separating them. CDR3 sequence: CASSPLGTLNTEAFF. The CDR3 DNA follows: TGTGCCAGCTCACCTCTCGGGACGTTGAACACTGAAGCTTTCTTT.

Only a few counts were recorded for this clone. This chain connects TRBV7-2 to TRBJ2-2, with TRBD1 matching over 10 bases. Trimming at V came to 5 bases and at J to 4 bases, leaving 7 bases not matched to a gene. CDR1 and CDR2 from the germline V gene are SGHTA and FQGNSA. CDR3 length: 16 residues. CDR3 sequence reads: CASSQRQGAGTGELFF. CDR3 bases: TGTGCCAGCAGCCAAAGACAGGGGGCCGGCACCGGGGAGCTGTTTTTT.

This chain uses TRBV7-2 with TRBJ2-2; TRBD1 aligns across 8 bases. CDR3 length: 16 amino acids. CDR1 and CDR2 from the germline V gene are SGHTA and FQGNSA. V gave up 5 bases and J gave up 7 bases; unmatched junction bases: 12. In nucleotides, the CDR3 is TGTGCCAGCAGCCGCGGACAGGGTTCGGGATTCGGGGAGCTGTTTTTT. It codes for CASSRGQGSGFGELFF.

The V call is TRBV12-5, the J call TRBJ2-3; TRBD2 agrees at 11 bases. The CDR3 is 17 amino acids. Per germline, CDR1 LGHNT and CDR2 FRNRAP. With 3 bases clipped from V and 6 bases from J, the junction kept 11 bases outside the gene matches. The CDR3 sequence is CASGFGLAGGWSDTQYF. The CDR3 DNA sequence: TGTGCTAGTGGTTTTGGGCTAGCGGGGGGTTGGTCGGATACGCAGTATTTT.

The chain has TRBV2 and TRBJ2-7; no reliable D call. This CDR3 has 12 amino acids. Trimming took 6 bases from V and 9 from J, leaving 15 bases between them. Germline CDR1 reads SNHLY; CDR2 reads FYNNEI. The CDR3 spells CASSPAVSVQYV. The CDR3 coding sequence is TGTGCCAGCAGCCCTGCCGTATCCGTGCAGTACGTC.

The genes are TRBV6-5 and TRBJ1-4; D not resolved. The V end was cut by 6 bases, the J end by 6 bases, with 11 bases between. Germline CDR1 reads MNHEY; CDR2 reads SVGAGI. The CDR3 length is 13 residues. The CDR3 region is CASSRRVDEKLFF. The CDR3 DNA reads TGTGCCAGCAGCCGCAGAGTGGATGAAAAACTGTTTTTT.

The chain couples TRBV7-6 to TRBJ2-1; TRBD2 matches at 9 bases. This CDR3 is built from 18 residues. The germline V gene encodes CDR1 SGHVS and CDR2 FNYEAQ. The ends lost 1 base at V and 0 bases at J; junction bases unmatched: 7. The CDR3 bases are TGTGCCAGCAGCTTAGGGGTAGCGGGGGACCTCTCCTACAATGAGCAGTTCTTC. Translation gives CASSLGVAGDLSYNEQFF.

The chain has TRBV6-1 and TRBJ2-1; 9 positions match TRBD1. Germline CDR1 MNHNS, CDR2 SASEGT. The CDR3 has 15 residues. With 3 bases clipped from V and 2 bases from J, the junction kept 2 bases outside the gene matches. In nucleotides, the CDR3 is TGTGCCAGCAGTGAGGGACAGGGCCCCTACAATGAGCAGTTCTTC. Its protein is CASSEGQGPYNEQFF.

The chain carries TRBV2 and TRBJ2-1; 7 bases are a match to TRBD2. The germline CDR1 and CDR2 sequences are SNHLY and FYNNEI. The CDR3 is 12 residues long. Germline trimming cut 8 bases from V and 8 bases from J; bases unmatched to any gene: 6. CDR3 region: CASRGDGDEQFF. CDR3 DNA: TGTGCCAGCCGGGGGGACGGGGATGAGCAGTTCTTC.

This chain joins TRBV6-5 and TRBJ1-3, with a tentative D call TRBD1 (5 bases). Germline V gene lookup returns CDR1 MNHEY and CDR2 SVGAGI. The length of the CDR3 is 16 residues. Trimming removed 2 bases at V and 3 bases at J, with 14 bases between. CDR3 amino acids: CASSYGGGVRGNTIYF. In DNA, the CDR3 is TGTGCCAGCAGTTACGGGGGGGGTGTCCGTGGAAACACCATATATTTT.